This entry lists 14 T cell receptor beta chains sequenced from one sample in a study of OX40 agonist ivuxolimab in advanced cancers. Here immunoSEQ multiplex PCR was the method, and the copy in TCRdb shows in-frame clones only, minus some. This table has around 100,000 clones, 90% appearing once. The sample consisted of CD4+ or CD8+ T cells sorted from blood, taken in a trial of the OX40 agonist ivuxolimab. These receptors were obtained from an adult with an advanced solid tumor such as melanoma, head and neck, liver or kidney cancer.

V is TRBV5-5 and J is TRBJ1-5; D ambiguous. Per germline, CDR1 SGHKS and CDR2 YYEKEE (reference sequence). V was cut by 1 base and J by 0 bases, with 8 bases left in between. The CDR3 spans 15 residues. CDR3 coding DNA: TGTGCCAGCAGCTTGTGGAGGGATAGCAATCAGCCCCAGCATTTT. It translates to CASSLWRDSNQPQHF.

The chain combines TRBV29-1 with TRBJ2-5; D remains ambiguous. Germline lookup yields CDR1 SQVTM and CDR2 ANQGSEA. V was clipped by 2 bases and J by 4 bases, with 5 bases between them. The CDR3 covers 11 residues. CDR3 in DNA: TGCAGCGTTGAATTCGGAGAGACCCAGTACTTC. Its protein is CSVEFGETQYF.

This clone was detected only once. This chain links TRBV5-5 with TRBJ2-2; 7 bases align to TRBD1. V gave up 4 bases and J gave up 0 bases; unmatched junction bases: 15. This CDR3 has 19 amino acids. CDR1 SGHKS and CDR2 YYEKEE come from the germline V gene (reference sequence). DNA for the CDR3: TGTGCCAGCAGCCAAAGCCTACTACAGGGGTTCGCGAACACCGGGGAGCTGTTTTTT. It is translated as CASSQSLLQGFANTGELFF. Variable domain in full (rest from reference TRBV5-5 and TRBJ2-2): DAGVTQSPTHLIKTRGQQVTLRCSPISGHKSVSWYQQVLGQGPQFIFQYYEKEERGRGNFPDRFSARQFPNYSSELNVNALLLGDSALYLCASSQSLLQGFANTGELFFGEGSRLTVL.

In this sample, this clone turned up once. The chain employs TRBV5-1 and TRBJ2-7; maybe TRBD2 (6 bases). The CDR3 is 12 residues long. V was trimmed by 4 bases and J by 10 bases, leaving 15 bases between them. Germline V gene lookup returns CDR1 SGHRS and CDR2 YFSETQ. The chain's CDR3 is CASSPPGVGQYF. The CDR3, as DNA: TGCGCCAGCAGCCCACCGGGAGTAGGTCAGTACTTC.

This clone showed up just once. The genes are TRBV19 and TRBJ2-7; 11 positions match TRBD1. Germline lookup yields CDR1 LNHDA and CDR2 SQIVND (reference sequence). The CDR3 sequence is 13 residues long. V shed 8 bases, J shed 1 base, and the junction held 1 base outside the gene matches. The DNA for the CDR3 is TGTGCCAGTGGGGACAGGGGGTCCTACGAGCAGTACTTC. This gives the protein CASGDRGSYEQYF.

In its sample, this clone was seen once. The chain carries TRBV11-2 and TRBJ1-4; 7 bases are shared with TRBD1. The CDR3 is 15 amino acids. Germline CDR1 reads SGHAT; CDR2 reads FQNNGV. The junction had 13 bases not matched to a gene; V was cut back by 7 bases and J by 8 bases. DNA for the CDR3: TGTGCCAGCACCCAAAATAGGGGGCTGAACGAAAAACTGTTTTTT. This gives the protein CASTQNRGLNEKLFF.

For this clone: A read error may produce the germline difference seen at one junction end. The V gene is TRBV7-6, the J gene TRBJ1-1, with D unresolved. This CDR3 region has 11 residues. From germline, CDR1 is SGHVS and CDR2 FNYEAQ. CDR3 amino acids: CASSLADEAFF. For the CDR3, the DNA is TGTGCCAGCAGCCTAGCAGATGAAGCTTTCTTT.

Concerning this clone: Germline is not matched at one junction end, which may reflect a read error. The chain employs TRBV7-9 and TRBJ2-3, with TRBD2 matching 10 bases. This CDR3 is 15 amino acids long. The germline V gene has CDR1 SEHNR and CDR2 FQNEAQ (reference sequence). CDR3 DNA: TGTGCCAGCACCTTAGCGGGGGGAAGCACAGATACGCAGTATTTT. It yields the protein CASTLAGGSTDTQYF.

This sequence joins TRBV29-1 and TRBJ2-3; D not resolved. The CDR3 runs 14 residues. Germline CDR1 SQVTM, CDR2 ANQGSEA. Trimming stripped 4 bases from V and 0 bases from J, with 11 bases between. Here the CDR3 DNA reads TGCAGCGTTGGGTTCGGCGGTAGCACAGATACGCAGTATTTT. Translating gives CSVGFGGSTDTQYF.

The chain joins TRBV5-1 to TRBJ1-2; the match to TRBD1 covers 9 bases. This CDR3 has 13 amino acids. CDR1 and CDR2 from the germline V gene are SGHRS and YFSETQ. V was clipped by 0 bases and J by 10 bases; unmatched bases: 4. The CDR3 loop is CASSLEDRGVYTF. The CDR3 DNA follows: TGCGCCAGCAGCTTGGAGGACAGGGGAGTCTACACCTTC.

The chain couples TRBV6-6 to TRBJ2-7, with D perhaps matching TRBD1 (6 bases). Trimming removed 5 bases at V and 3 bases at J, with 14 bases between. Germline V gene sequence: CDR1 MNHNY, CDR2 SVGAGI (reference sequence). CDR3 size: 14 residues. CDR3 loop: CASSPRTASYEQYF. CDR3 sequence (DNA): TGTGCCAGCAGTCCCCGGACAGCGAGCTACGAGCAGTACTTC.

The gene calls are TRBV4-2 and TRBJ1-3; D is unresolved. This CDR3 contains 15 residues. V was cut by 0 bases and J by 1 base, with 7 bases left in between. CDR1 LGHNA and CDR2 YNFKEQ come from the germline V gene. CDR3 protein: CASSQDKVSGNTIYF. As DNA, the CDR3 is TGTGCCAGCAGCCAAGATAAGGTTTCTGGAAACACCATATATTTT.

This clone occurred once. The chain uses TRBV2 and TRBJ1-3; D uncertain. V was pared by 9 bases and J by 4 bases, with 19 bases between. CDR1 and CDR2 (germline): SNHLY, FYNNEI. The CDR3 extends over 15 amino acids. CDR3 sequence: CASQKEGIAGNTIYF. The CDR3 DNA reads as TGTGCCAGTCAAAAGGAAGGGATCGCCGGAAACACCATATATTTT. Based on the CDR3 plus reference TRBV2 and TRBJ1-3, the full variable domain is EPEVTQTPSHQVTQMGQEVILRCVPISNHLYFYWYRQILGQKVEFLVSFYNNEISEKSEIFDDQFSVERPDGSNFTLKIRSTKLEDSAMYFCASQKEGIAGNTIYFGEGSWLTVV.

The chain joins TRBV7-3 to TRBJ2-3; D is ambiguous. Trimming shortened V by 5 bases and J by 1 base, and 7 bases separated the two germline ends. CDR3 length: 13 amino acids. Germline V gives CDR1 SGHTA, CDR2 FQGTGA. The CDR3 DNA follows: TGTGCCAGCAGCGCCATAGGCACAGATACGCAGTATTTT. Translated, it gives CASSAIGTDTQYF.